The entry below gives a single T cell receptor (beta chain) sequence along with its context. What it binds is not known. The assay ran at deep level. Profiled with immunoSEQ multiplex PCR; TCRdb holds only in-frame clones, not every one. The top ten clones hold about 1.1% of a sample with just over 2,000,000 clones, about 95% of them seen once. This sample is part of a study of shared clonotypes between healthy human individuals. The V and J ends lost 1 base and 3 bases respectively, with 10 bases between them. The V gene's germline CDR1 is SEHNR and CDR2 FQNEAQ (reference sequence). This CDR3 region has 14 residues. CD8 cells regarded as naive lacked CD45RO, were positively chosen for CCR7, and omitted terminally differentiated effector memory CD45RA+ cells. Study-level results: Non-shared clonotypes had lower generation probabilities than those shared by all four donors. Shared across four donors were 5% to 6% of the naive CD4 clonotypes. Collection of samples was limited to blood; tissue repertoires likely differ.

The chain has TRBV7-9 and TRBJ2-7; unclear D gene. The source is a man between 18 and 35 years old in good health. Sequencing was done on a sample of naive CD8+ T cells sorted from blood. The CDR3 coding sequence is TGTGCCAGCAGCTTAGACAGCGTAGGCTACGAGCAGTACTTC. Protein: CASSLDSVGYEQYF.